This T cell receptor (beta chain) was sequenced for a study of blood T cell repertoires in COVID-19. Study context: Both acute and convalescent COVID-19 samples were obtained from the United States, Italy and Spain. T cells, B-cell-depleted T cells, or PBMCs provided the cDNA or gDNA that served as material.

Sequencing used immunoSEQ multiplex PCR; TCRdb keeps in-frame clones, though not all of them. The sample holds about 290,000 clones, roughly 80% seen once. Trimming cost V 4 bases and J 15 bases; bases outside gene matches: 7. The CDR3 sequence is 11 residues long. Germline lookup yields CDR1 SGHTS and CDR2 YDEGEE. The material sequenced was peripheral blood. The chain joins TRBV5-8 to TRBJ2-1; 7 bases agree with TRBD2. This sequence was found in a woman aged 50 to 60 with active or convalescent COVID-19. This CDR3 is CASSIGLGGFF. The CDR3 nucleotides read TGTGCCAGCAGCATCGGACTAGGCGGGTTCTTC. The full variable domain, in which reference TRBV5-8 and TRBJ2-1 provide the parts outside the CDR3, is EAGVTQSPTHLIKTRGQQATLRCSPISGHTSVYWYQQALGLGLQFLLWYDEGEERNRGNFPPRFSGRQFPNYSSELNVNALELEDSALYLCASSIGLGGFFGPGTRLTVL.